The 12 T cell receptor beta chains below all came from one sample that was sequenced in a study of cytomegalovirus exposure and HLA in healthy donors (dated by TCRdb to about 2017). The library was obtained by the immunoSEQ multiplex PCR assay. For the multiplex PCR, a mixture combining 60 forward primers for TCR Vbeta segments and 13 reverse primers for TCR Jbeta segments was used. In TCRdb, the immuneACCESS table is reduced to in-frame sequences with V and J assigned. These tables do not hold every clone; where another copy was compared, an unresolved V gene accounts for under half, and the others remain unexplained. The sample has some 150,000 clones on record, 71% of them singletons. The ten largest clones represent 2.8% of the sample. Specimen: PBMCs. Source of these receptors: a woman aged 25 to 39 in good health and CMV-seronegative.

This clone was detected a few times. Mismatch with germline at one junction end may stem from a read error. The chain joins TRBV10-3 to TRBJ1-5, with 7 bases aligning to TRBD1. The CDR3 extends over 23 amino acids. The germline V gene has CDR1 ENHRY and CDR2 SYGVKD. The CDR3 protein is CAITETDRAPGRFGSNSSQPQHF. CDR3 DNA sequence: TGTGCCATCACTGAGACAGACAGGGCCCCGGGCCGATTTGGATCCAATTCCAGTCAGCCCCAGCATTTT.

The rearrangement uses TRBV5-4 and TRBJ2-3; D is possibly TRBD1 (5 bases). The V end was cut by 1 base, the J end by 2 bases, with 11 bases between. Germline V gives CDR1 SGHNT, CDR2 YYREEE (reference sequence). This CDR3 has 15 residues. The CDR3 here is CASSLSKGITDTQYF. The CDR3 region has the DNA TGTGCCAGCAGCTTGTCGAAGGGGATCACAGATACGCAGTATTTT.

The chain uses TRBV28 and TRBJ2-7; D is perhaps TRBD2 (5 bases). Trimming shortened V by 6 bases and J by 5 bases, and 11 bases separated the two germline ends. Per germline, CDR1 MDHEN and CDR2 SYDVKM. The CDR3 spans 12 residues. The CDR3 region has the DNA TGTGCCAGCAGCCTGAGGGTAAACGAGCAGTACTTC. Its translation: CASSLRVNEQYF.

V and J are TRBV28 and TRBJ1-3; no definite D call. From germline, CDR1 is MDHEN and CDR2 SYDVKM. Trimming stripped 8 bases from V and 10 bases from J, with 21 bases between. CDR3 size: 14 residues. For the CDR3, the DNA is TGTGCCAGCGGGCCCGAATACTTAAAAGAGACCATATATTTT. Protein: CASGPEYLKETIYF. Full variable domain (outside the CDR3, taken from reference TRBV28 and TRBJ1-3): DVKVTQSSRYLVKRTGEKVFLECVQDMDHENMFWYRQDPGLGLRLIYFSYDVKMKEKGDIPEGYSVSREKKERFSLILESASTNQTSMYLCASGPEYLKETIYFGEGSWLTVV.

The rearrangement joins TRBV28 to TRBJ2-1; TRBD2 aligns across 12 bases. V shed 4 bases and J 1 base; nucleotides not matched to a gene: 2. Germline assignment: CDR1 MDHEN and CDR2 SYDVKM. The CDR3 runs 16 residues. The CDR3 here is CASSSLAGGSYNEQFF. The CDR3 DNA reads TGTGCCAGCAGTTCACTAGCGGGAGGATCCTACAATGAGCAGTTCTTC.

This chain connects TRBV30 to TRBJ2-7, with D unclear. Germline-derived CDR1 and CDR2 are GTSNPN and SVGIG (reference sequence). V lost 1 base, J lost 3 bases, and 4 bases lay in between. CDR3 length: 11 amino acids. The CDR3 loop is CAWSGSYEQYF. CDR3 DNA sequence: TGTGCCTGGAGTGGCAGCTACGAGCAGTACTTC.

This chain joins TRBV2 and TRBJ1-2, with 7 nucleotides matching TRBD1. This CDR3 has 14 amino acids. J gave up 4 bases and V 5 bases, and 7 bases lay outside the gene matches. CDR1 is SNHLY and CDR2 is FYNNEI in the germline V gene. The CDR3 here is CASSPRDSAYGYTF. The DNA for the CDR3 is TGTGCCAGCAGTCCCCGGGACAGCGCCTATGGCTACACCTTC. Drawing the rest from reference TRBV2 and TRBJ1-2, the complete variable domain is EPEVTQTPSHQVTQMGQEVILRCVPISNHLYFYWYRQILGQKVEFLVSFYNNEISEKSEIFDDQFSVERPDGSNFTLKIRSTKLEDSAMYFCASSPRDSAYGYTFGSGTRLTVV.

The chain couples TRBV7-3 to TRBJ2-3, with a possible D match to TRBD2 (5 bases). Trimming left V 1 base short and J 4 bases short, with 9 bases between. From germline, CDR1 is SGHTA and CDR2 FQGTGA. This CDR3 has 14 residues. The CDR3 DNA sequence: TGTGCCAGCAGCTTAAAGCGGATGCCAGATACGCAGTATTTT. Amino acid sequence: CASSLKRMPDTQYF. The variable domain in full, completed from reference TRBV7-3 and TRBJ2-3, reads GAGVSQTPSNKVTEKGKYVELRCDPISGHTALYWYRQSLGQGPEFLIYFQGTGAADDSGLPNDRFFAVRPEGSVSTLKIQRTERGDSAVYLCASSLKRMPDTQYFGPGTRLTVL.

This sequence joins TRBV6-5 and TRBJ2-5; D possibly corresponds to TRBD1 (5 bases). TRBJ2-7 explains the end of the DNA better; the J call may be wrong. This CDR3 is 14 amino acids long. Germline V gene lookup returns CDR1 MNHEY and CDR2 SVGAGI. In nucleotides, the CDR3 is TGTGCCAGCAGTATGACAGTACTTTCCTACGAGCAGTACTTC. This translates into CASSMTVLSYEQYF.

The genes are TRBV27 and TRBJ1-1; D call uncertain. The CDR3 sequence is 14 residues long. Germline V gives CDR1 MNHEY, CDR2 SMNVEV (reference sequence). With 8 bases removed from V and 0 bases from J, the gap between germline ends came to 13 bases. The CDR3 reads CASGLRAVNTEAFF. In DNA, the CDR3 is TGTGCCAGCGGACTGAGGGCGGTGAACACTGAAGCTTTCTTT.

This rearrangement joins TRBV29-1 to TRBJ2-7; 7 bases are a match to TRBD1. This CDR3 is built from 13 residues. Germline trimming cut 4 bases from V and 5 bases from J; bases unmatched to any gene: 8. Germline V CDR1 and CDR2: SQVTM, ANQGSEA. Here the CDR3 reads CSVGDRVSHEQYF. The CDR3 DNA sequence: TGCAGCGTTGGCGACAGGGTATCCCACGAGCAGTACTTC.

About this clone itself: Different DNA sequences within this sample yield the same CDR3. The chain combines TRBV2 with TRBJ2-3; D is unresolved. Per germline, CDR1 SNHLY and CDR2 FYNNEI. V was shortened by 1 base and J by 0 bases, with 5 bases between the two germline ends. The CDR3 length is 14 residues. As DNA, the CDR3 is TGTGCCAGCAGTGAAGACAGAAGCACAGATACGCAGTATTTT. Its protein is CASSEDRSTDTQYF.